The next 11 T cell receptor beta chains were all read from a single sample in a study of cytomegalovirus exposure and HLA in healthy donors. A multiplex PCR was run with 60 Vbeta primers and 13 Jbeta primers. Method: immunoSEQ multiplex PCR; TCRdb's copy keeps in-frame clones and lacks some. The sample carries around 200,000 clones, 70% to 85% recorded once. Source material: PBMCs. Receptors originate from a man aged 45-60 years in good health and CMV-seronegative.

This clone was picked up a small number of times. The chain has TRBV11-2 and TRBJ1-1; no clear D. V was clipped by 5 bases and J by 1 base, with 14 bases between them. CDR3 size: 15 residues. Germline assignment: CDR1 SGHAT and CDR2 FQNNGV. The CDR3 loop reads CASSRQMVRNTEAFF. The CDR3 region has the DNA TGTGCCAGCAGCCGCCAGATGGTACGGAACACTGAAGCTTTCTTT.

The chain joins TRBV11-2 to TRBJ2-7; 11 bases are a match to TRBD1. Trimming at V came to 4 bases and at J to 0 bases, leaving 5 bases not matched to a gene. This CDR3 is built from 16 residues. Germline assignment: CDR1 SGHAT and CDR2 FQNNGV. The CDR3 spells CASSSTGTGGSYEQYF. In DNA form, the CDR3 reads TGTGCCAGCAGCTCCACCGGGACAGGGGGCTCCTACGAGCAGTACTTC. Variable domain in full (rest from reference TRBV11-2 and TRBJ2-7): EAGVAQSPRYKIIEKRQSVAFWCNPISGHATLYWYQQILGQGPKLLIQFQNNGVVDDSQLPKDRFSAERLKGVDSTLKIQPAKLEDSAVYLCASSSTGTGGSYEQYFGPGTRLTVT.

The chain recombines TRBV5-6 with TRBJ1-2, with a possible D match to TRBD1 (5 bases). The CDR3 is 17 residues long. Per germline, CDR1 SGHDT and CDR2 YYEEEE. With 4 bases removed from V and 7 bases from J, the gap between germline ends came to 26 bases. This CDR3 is CASSPPAGWGPGSGYTF. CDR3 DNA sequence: TGTGCCAGCAGCCCCCCCGCTGGGTGGGGACCCGGGAGTGGCTACACCTTC. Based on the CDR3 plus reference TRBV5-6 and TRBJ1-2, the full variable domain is DAGVTQSPTHLIKTRGQQVTLRCSPKSGHDTVSWYQQALGQGPQFIFQYYEEEERQRGNFPDRFSGHQFPNYSSELNVNALLLGDSALYLCASSPPAGWGPGSGYTFGSGTRLTVV.

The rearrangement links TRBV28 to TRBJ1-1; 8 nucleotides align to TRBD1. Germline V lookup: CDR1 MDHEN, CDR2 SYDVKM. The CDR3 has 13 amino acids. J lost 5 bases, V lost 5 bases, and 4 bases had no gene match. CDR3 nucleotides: TGTGCCAGCAGTCCCCGACAGGGGACTGAAGCTTTCTTT. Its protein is CASSPRQGTEAFF.

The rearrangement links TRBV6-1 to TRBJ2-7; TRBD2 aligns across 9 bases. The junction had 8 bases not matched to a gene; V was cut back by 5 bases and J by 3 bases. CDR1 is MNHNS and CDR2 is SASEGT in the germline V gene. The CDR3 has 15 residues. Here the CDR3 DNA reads TGTGCCAGCAGTCACGGGACTAGCAAATTCTACGAGCAGTACTTC. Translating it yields CASSHGTSKFYEQYF.

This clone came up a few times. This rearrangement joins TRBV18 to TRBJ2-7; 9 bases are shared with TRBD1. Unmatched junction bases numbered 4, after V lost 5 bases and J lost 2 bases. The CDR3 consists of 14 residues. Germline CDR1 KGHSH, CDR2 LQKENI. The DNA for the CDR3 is TGTGCCAGCTCATCCGGGACAGGGACCTACGAGCAGTACTTC. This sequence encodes CASSSGTGTYEQYF.

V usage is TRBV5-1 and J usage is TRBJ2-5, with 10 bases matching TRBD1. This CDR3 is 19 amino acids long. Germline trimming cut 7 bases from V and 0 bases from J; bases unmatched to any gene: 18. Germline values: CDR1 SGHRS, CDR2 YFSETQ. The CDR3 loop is CASSKRMTGGLGYQETQYF. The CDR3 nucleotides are TGCGCCAGCTCTAAAAGAATGACAGGGGGCCTTGGGTACCAAGAGACCCAGTACTTC.

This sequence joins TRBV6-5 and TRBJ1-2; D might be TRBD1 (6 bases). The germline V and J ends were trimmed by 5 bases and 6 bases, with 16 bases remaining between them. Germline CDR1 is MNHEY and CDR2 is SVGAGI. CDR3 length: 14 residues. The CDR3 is CASSTGSWIDGYTF. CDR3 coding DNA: TGTGCCAGCAGTACAGGGTCTTGGATTGATGGCTACACCTTC.

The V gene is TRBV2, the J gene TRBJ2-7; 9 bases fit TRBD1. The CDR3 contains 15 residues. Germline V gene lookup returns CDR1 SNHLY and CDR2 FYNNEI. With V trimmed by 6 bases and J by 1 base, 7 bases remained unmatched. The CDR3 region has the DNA TGTGCCAGCAGACAAGGACAGGGGAGTTCCTACGAGCAGTACTTC. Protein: CASRQGQGSSYEQYF.

The CDR3 DNA follows: TGTGCCAGTAGGACAGGGCCCCAGCCCCAGCATTTT. It encodes CASRTGPQPQHF. This chain uses TRBV19 with TRBJ1-5, with TRBD1 identical over 7 bases. CDR1 is LNHDA, CDR2 SQIVND, per germline (reference sequence). The CDR3 is 12 amino acids. V shed 6 bases, J shed 7 bases, and the junction held 3 bases outside the gene matches.

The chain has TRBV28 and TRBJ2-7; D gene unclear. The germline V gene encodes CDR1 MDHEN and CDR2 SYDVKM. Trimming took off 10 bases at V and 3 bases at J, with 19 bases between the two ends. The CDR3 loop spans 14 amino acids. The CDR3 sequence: CATSGPKNYYEQYF. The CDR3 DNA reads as TGTGCCACCTCGGGTCCGAAAAACTACTACGAGCAGTACTTC.